This T cell receptor (beta chain) emerged from a study of T cell changes during pregnancy in multiple sclerosis. This table comes from immunoSEQ multiplex PCR, and its TCRdb copy is limited to in-frame clones, with some not included. The sample holds 100,000 or so clones, approximately 94% seen once. The germline CDR1 and CDR2 sequences are GTSNPN and SVGIG (reference sequence). The CDR3 has 14 residues. V lost 2 bases to trimming and J lost 4 bases; unmatched junction nucleotides: 3. The material sequenced was peripheral blood, taken in the second trimester of pregnancy. This receptor was identified in a female donor with multiple sclerosis, enrolled in a pregnancy study. The chain carries TRBV30 and TRBJ2-5; 11 positions agree with TRBD2. The chain's CDR3 is CAWSLLAGGETQYF. The CDR3 DNA follows: TGTGCCTGGAGTCTGCTAGCGGGAGGAGAGACCCAGTACTTC.